This passage covers 29 T cell receptor beta chains from one sample sequenced in a study of cytomegalovirus exposure and HLA in healthy donors. PCR involved 60 Vbeta and 13 Jbeta primers. Using immunoSEQ multiplex PCR, the repertoire was profiled, and TCRdb retains in-frame clones only, with some absent. The table shows 150,000 to 200,000 clones, with roughly 80% occurring only once. The sequencing input was PBMCs. The receptor set was obtained from a woman between 45 and 65 years old in good health and CMV-seronegative.

This chain joins TRBV6-1 and TRBJ1-1; D is perhaps TRBD1 (5 bases). The CDR3 runs 16 residues. Trimming removed 4 bases from V and 5 bases from J, with 20 bases in between. Germline V CDR1 and CDR2: MNHNS, SASEGT. The CDR3: CASSAIQGFMATEAFF. The CDR3 DNA reads TGTGCCAGCAGTGCGATTCAGGGCTTCATGGCTACTGAAGCTTTCTTT.

The chain is built from TRBV5-4 and TRBJ2-7, with TRBD1 identical over 10 bases. Germline loops: CDR1 SGHNT, CDR2 YYREEE (reference sequence). V lost 3 bases and J lost 4; bases outside the gene matches: 4. This CDR3 has 14 residues. CDR3 residues: CASSWDRGSYEQYF. Written as DNA, the CDR3 is TGTGCCAGCAGCTGGGACAGGGGAAGTTACGAGCAGTACTTC.

V gene TRBV11-2 combines with J gene TRBJ1-1; a weak D match, TRBD1 (6 bases). Between the trimmed V and J ends, which lost 6 bases and 4 bases, there was a span of 9 bases. This CDR3 spans 12 amino acids. Germline assignment: CDR1 SGHAT and CDR2 FQNNGV. CDR3 residues: CASSQGGTEAFF. The CDR3 DNA reads as TGTGCCAGCAGTCAAGGGGGCACTGAAGCTTTCTTT.

This clone appeared once. The chain combines TRBV11-2 with TRBJ1-4; D is uncertain. Deletions cut 6 bases from V and 8 bases from J, with 13 bases between. Germline V lookup: CDR1 SGHAT, CDR2 FQNNGV. The CDR3 runs to 13 residues. The CDR3 is CASRTIGGEKLFF. The CDR3, as DNA: TGTGCCAGCAGAACAATCGGAGGAGAAAAACTGTTTTTT.

This clone was seen a few times. V and J are TRBV5-1 and TRBJ1-4; 8 nucleotides agree with TRBD1. The CDR3 is 14 amino acids. Germline lookup yields CDR1 SGHRS and CDR2 YFSETQ. Unmatched junction bases numbered 6, after V lost 7 bases and J lost 4 bases. This CDR3 is CASSKTGDNEKLFF. CDR3 coding DNA: TGCGCCAGCTCGAAGACAGGGGATAATGAAAAACTGTTTTTT.

The chain recombines TRBV4-1 with TRBJ2-1; D gene unclear. This CDR3 has 17 amino acids. V lost 2 bases, J lost 2 bases, and 16 bases lay in between. Germline V gene data show CDR1 as MGHRA and CDR2 as YSYEKL. CDR3 region: CASSQLSTASPYNEQFF. The CDR3, as DNA: TGCGCCAGCAGCCAACTTTCGACTGCATCCCCCTACAATGAGCAGTTCTTC.

The CDR3 spells CASSIGLAVYNEQFF. CDR3 sequence (DNA): TGTGCCAGTAGTATAGGGCTAGCGGTATACAATGAGCAGTTCTTC. The chain combines TRBV19 with TRBJ2-1; 7 bases agree with TRBD2. J gave up 4 bases and V 1 base, and 4 bases lay outside the gene matches. There are 15 residues in the CDR3. The V gene's germline CDR1 is LNHDA and CDR2 SQIVND (reference sequence).

This clone appeared a few times. The rearrangement joins TRBV5-1 to TRBJ2-7; D might be TRBD2 (5 bases). The CDR3 contains 15 residues. Trimming stripped 2 bases from V and 4 bases from J, with 16 bases between. The germline gives CDR1 SGHRS, CDR2 YFSETQ. CDR3 sequence: CASSFTGTYGYEQYF. The CDR3 bases are TGCGCCAGCAGCTTCACGGGAACCTACGGATACGAGCAGTACTTC.

This sequence joins TRBV5-8 and TRBJ2-1, with 16 nucleotides matching TRBD2. The germline gives CDR1 SGHTS, CDR2 YDEGEE. The V segment lost 4 bases and the J segment 9 bases; nucleotides outside the gene matches: 4. The CDR3 runs to 15 residues. CDR3 residues: CASSTGTSGRAEQFF. DNA for the CDR3: TGTGCCAGCAGCACCGGGACTAGCGGGAGGGCTGAGCAGTTCTTC.

This chain uses TRBV5-5 with TRBJ2-2; D unresolved. The CDR3 has 15 amino acids. Trimming cost V 1 base and J 2 bases, with 9 bases left between them. In germline, CDR1 is SGHKS, CDR2 YYEKEE (reference sequence). The CDR3 bases are TGTGCCAGCAGCTTGATTGGTACTAACACCGGGGAGCTGTTTTTT. Amino acids: CASSLIGTNTGELFF.

The chain carries TRBV9 and TRBJ2-1; D might be TRBD2 (6 bases). The V gene lost 4 bases and the J gene lost 12 bases, with 23 bases spanning the gap. Germline loops: CDR1 SGDLS, CDR2 YYNGEE. The CDR3 spans 15 residues. As DNA, the CDR3 is TGTGCCAGCAGCCTTGCAGCGGGCGGCCCCGTCGGGCAGTTCTTC. Protein: CASSLAAGGPVGQFF.

The V call is TRBV7-6, the J call TRBJ2-7, with 8 bases lining up with TRBD1. CDR1 and CDR2 from the germline V gene are SGHVS and FNYEAQ. The CDR3 is 17 residues long. The junction had 12 bases not matched to a gene; V was cut back by 2 bases and J by 3 bases. DNA for the CDR3: TGTGCCAGCAGCTTAAATGCTAGGACAGGGCTAATCTACGAGCAGTACTTC. Amino acids: CASSLNARTGLIYEQYF.

The V gene is TRBV5-6, the J gene TRBJ2-5; D possibly corresponds to TRBD2 (6 bases). V lost 4 bases to trimming and J lost 10 bases, with 20 bases between them. This CDR3 comprises 14 residues. Germline-derived CDR1 and CDR2 are SGHDT and YYEEEE. The CDR3 sequence: CASSLGGEIRDQYF. The CDR3 DNA is TGTGCCAGCAGCCTCGGGGGAGAAATCAGGGACCAGTACTTC.

The chain recombines TRBV19 with TRBJ1-2; TRBD1 is a possible D gene (6 bases). The length of the CDR3 is 15 residues. With 4 bases removed from V and 6 bases from J, the gap between germline ends came to 18 bases. Germline V gives CDR1 LNHDA, CDR2 SQIVND (reference sequence). The CDR3 is CASSTATGSLHGYTF. In nucleotides, the CDR3 is TGTGCCAGTAGTACCGCGACAGGTTCGTTGCATGGCTACACCTTC.

This clone has only a few counts. This chain joins TRBV5-1 and TRBJ1-2; 11 bases agree with TRBD1. The CDR3 totals 15 residues. The germline CDR1 and CDR2 sequences are SGHRS and YFSETQ. V lost 4 bases and J lost 4; bases outside the gene matches: 6. The CDR3 protein is CASSVDRGQTYGYTF. CDR3 DNA: TGCGCCAGCAGCGTGGACAGGGGGCAAACCTATGGCTACACCTTC.

The V call is TRBV6-1, the J call TRBJ1-1, with D unclear. V gave up 6 bases and J gave up 4 bases, with 6 bases separating them. Germline CDR1 reads MNHNS; CDR2 reads SASEGT. The CDR3 is made up of 11 amino acids. This CDR3 reads CASSRGTEAFF. CDR3 nucleotides: TGTGCCAGCAGCCGCGGCACTGAAGCTTTCTTT.

This clone was counted a single time. The CDR3 is CTSSQPGTANTGELFF. The CDR3 DNA follows: TGCACCAGCAGCCAACCAGGGACAGCCAACACCGGGGAGCTGTTTTTT. The chain is built from TRBV1 and TRBJ2-2; the tabulated D call, TRBD1, remains unverified against the DNA. TRBV1 is a recognized pseudogene. This CDR3 region has 16 residues.

This clone was found a few times. The gene calls are TRBV29-1 and TRBJ1-1; a possible D gene is TRBD1 (5 bases). Deletions cut 8 bases from V and 0 bases from J, with 13 bases between. Germline CDR1 is SQVTM and CDR2 is ANQGSEA. The CDR3 has 13 amino acids. The CDR3 region is CSFRQGVNTEAFF. The CDR3 DNA sequence: TGCAGCTTCCGACAAGGGGTGAACACTGAAGCTTTCTTT. Based on the CDR3 plus reference TRBV29-1 and TRBJ1-1, the full variable domain is SAVISQKPSRDICQRGTSLTIQCQVDSQVTMMFWYRQQPGQSLTLIATANQGSEATYESGFVIDKFPISRPNLTFSTLTVSNMSPEDSSIYLCSFRQGVNTEAFFGQGTRLTVV.

The J gene is TRBJ2-1, the V gene TRBV4-3; D perhaps matches TRBD2 (6 bases). Trimming cost V 5 bases and J 4 bases, with 15 bases left between them. Per germline, CDR1 LGHNA and CDR2 YSLEER. This CDR3 is 15 amino acids long. CDR3 nucleotide sequence: TGCGCCAGCAGCTTTGTTAGCGGAACTTACAATGAGCAGTTCTTC. This gives the protein CASSFVSGTYNEQFF.

This clone was detected only once. This sequence joins TRBV4-3 and TRBJ2-2; the D gene is possibly TRBD2 (7 bases). The germline gives CDR1 LGHNA, CDR2 YSLEER. The germline V and J ends were trimmed by 6 bases and 4 bases, with 15 bases remaining between them. CDR3 length: 15 residues. CDR3 residues: CASRPREGGTGELFF. In DNA form, the CDR3 reads TGCGCCAGCAGACCTAGGGAGGGGGGCACCGGGGAGCTGTTTTTT.

The chain employs TRBV19 and TRBJ1-1; a weak D match, TRBD1 (5 bases). CDR3 size: 13 residues. The germline gives CDR1 LNHDA, CDR2 SQIVND (reference sequence). Trimming removed 6 bases from V and 4 bases from J, with 12 bases in between. The CDR3 DNA follows: TGTGCCAGTAGGACAGTATCATTCACTGAAGCTTTCTTT. Translated, it gives CASRTVSFTEAFF.

The DNA for the CDR3 is TGTGCCAGCAGCTTGGCGGATGCGGGAAGTAGCAATGAGCAGTTCTTC. It encodes CASSLADAGSSNEQFF. The chain employs TRBV5-4 and TRBJ2-1, with D possibly being TRBD2 (6 bases). Deletions cut 0 bases from V and 6 bases from J, with 16 bases between. The germline V gene has CDR1 SGHNT and CDR2 YYREEE (reference sequence). The CDR3 runs 16 residues.

A note on this clone: This specimen includes other DNA sequences encoding the same CDR3. The rearrangement links TRBV1 to TRBJ2-7; TRBD2 reflects the table's D call only, with no check against the DNA. TRBV1 counts as a pseudogene. The CDR3 spans 17 residues. CDR3: CTSSQDRGTSGNYEQYF. The CDR3 bases are TGCACCAGCAGCCAAGACCGGGGGACTAGCGGGAACTACGAGCAGTACTTC.

The rearrangement links TRBV10-3 to TRBJ1-2, with TRBD1 identical over 8 bases. Germline V CDR1 and CDR2: ENHRY, SYGVKD. This CDR3 comprises 15 residues. V trimming: 2 bases; J trimming: 1 base; junction bases outside the gene matches: 3. The CDR3 nucleotides are TGTGCCATCAGTGAGAACGACAGGGGTAACTATGGCTACACCTTC. It translates to CAISENDRGNYGYTF.

The rearrangement joins TRBV19 to TRBJ1-2; the D is unclear. CDR3 length: 15 residues. Trimming cost V 7 bases and J 2 bases, with 17 bases left between them. Germline assignment: CDR1 LNHDA and CDR2 SQIVND (reference sequence). The CDR3 region has the DNA TGTGCCAGTAAACCCGCATCACAGCCGAACTATGGCTACACCTTC. Its protein is CASKPASQPNYGYTF.

The sample holds one count of this clone. CDR3 in DNA: TGTGCCAGTACCCCCATCGGACAGGGGGATGGCACTGAAGCTTTCTTT. Its protein product is CASTPIGQGDGTEAFF. V is TRBV19 and J is TRBJ1-1; 10 bases fit TRBD1. This CDR3 contains 16 residues. V was pared by 7 bases and J by 4 bases, with 12 bases of the junction left unmatched. Germline lookup yields CDR1 LNHDA and CDR2 SQIVND (reference sequence).

This sequence joins TRBV27 and TRBJ2-1; 10 bases line up with TRBD2. There are 17 residues in the CDR3. Germline V gene lookup returns CDR1 MNHEY and CDR2 SMNVEV (reference sequence). V lost 6 bases to trimming and J lost 1 base; unmatched junction nucleotides: 9. For the CDR3, the DNA is TGTGCCAGCAGCCCGGGACTAGCGCGAAGTTCCTACAATGAGCAGTTCTTC. Protein sequence: CASSPGLARSSYNEQFF.

In nucleotides, the CDR3 is TGTGCCAGCAGCTTGGCGCAGGGACTTCCAATCGATACGCAGTATTTT. Its protein is CASSLAQGLPIDTQYF. The rearrangement uses TRBV11-2 and TRBJ2-3, with a possible D match to TRBD2 (6 bases). Germline V gene data show CDR1 as SGHAT and CDR2 as FQNNGV. The CDR3 has 16 amino acids. With 3 bases removed from V and 6 bases from J, the gap between germline ends came to 19 bases. Full variable domain (outside the CDR3, taken from reference TRBV11-2 and TRBJ2-3): EAGVAQSPRYKIIEKRQSVAFWCNPISGHATLYWYQQILGQGPKLLIQFQNNGVVDDSQLPKDRFSAERLKGVDSTLKIQPAKLEDSAVYLCASSLAQGLPIDTQYFGPGTRLTVL.

This clone was observed a single time. The genes are TRBV6-5 and TRBJ1-6, with 7 nucleotides matching TRBD1. The CDR3 covers 15 residues. Germline trimming cut 5 bases from V and 7 bases from J; bases unmatched to any gene: 8. Per the germline V gene, CDR1 is MNHEY and CDR2 is SVGAGI. The CDR3 nucleotides are TGTGCCAGCAGTCGAGGGGGCGCGGGGAATTCACCCCTCCACTTT. Amino acids: CASSRGGAGNSPLHF.